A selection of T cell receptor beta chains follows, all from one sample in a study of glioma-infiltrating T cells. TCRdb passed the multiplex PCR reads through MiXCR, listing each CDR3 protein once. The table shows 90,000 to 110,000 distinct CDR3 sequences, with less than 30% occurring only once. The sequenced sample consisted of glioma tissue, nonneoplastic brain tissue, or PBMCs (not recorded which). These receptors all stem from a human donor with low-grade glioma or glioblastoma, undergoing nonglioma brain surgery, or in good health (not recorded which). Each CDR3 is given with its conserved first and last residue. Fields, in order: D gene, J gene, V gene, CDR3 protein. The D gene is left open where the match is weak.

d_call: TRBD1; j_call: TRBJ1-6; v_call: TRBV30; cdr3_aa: CAWSVRRDRGSPLHF
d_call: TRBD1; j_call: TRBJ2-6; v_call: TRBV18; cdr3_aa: CASSPGTADGANVLTF
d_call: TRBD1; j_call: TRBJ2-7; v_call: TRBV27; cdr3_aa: CASSQQGRHEQYF
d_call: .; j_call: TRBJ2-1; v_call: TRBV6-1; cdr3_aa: CSSAGRQINEQFF
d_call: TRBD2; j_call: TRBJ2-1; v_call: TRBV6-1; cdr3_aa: CASSLGLAGGNEQFF
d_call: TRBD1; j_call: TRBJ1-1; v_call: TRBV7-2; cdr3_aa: CASSLVGGPMNTEAFF
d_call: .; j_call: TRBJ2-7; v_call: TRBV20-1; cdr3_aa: CSARVPISYEQYF
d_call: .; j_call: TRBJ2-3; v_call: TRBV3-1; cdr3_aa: CASSQDGAAGIDTQYF
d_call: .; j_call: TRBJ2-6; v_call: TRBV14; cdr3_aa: CASSLGGYSGANVLTF
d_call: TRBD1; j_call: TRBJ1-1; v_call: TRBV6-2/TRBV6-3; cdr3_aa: CASSIGTGGAFF
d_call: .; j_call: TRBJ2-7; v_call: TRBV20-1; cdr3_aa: CSASSGISYEQYF
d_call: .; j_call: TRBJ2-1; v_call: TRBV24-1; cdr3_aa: CATSDPRGGDNEQFF
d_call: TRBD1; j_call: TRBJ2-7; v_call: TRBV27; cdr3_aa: CASRSGTAPVEQYF
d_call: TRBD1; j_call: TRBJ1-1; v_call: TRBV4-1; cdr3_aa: CASSQGPTGSPRLNTEAFF
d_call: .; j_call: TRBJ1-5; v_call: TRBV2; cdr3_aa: CASSEARSHSNQPQHF
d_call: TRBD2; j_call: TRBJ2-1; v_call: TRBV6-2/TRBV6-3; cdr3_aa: CASSYLAGAYNEQFF
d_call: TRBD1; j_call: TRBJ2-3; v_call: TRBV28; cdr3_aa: CASSLNRGVTDTQYF
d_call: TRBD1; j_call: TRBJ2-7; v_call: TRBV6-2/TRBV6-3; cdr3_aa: CASSYSMAGGLRNKQYF
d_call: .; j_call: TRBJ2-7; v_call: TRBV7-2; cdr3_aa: CASSLRRYEQYF
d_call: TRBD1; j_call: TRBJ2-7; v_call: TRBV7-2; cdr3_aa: CASSRDRTYEQYF
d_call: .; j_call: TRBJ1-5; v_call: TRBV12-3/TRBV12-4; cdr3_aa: CASSLERAGNQPQHF
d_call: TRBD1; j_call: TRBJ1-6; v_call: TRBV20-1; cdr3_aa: CSAEGRGRISSPLHF
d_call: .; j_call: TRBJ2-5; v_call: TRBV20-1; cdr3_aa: CSARVGQETQYF